The sequence of this TCR beta chain was determined in a study of T cell responses to AZD1222 COVID-19 vaccine. Trimming removed 4 bases from V and 5 bases from J, with 13 bases in between. CDR3 size: 15 residues. Germline-derived CDR1 and CDR2 are KGHDR and SFDVKD. Assay used: immunoSEQ multiplex PCR; TCRdb lists only in-frame clones, some missing. The sample consists of around 120,000 clones, over 75% of them appearing once. Study-wide results and caveats: Nearly half of spike-specific TCRs reportedly go after variant regions that carry no mutations. At study baseline, merely five or six AZD1222 recipients were seropositive. At 160-218 and 743-854, vaccine-associated CD4 TCRs were dominant, and they spanned spike. After the peak T cell response, and only then, were repertoires sampled.

Worth noting for this clone: Its antigen is unidentified.

The sequencing used peripheral blood, collected on day 0 of AZD1222 vaccination. This sequence was found in an adult in good health. The genes are TRBV24-1 and TRBJ1-4, with D unresolved. CDR3 amino acids: CATSDADGRNEKLFF. CDR3 sequence (DNA): TGTGCCACCAGTGACGCGGACGGAAGAAATGAAAAACTGTTTTTT.